One T cell receptor (beta chain) is described in this entry. The antigen it binds to is not known. No base quality information exists; no much larger clone differs at one position. The time point label corresponds to: baseline before first vaccination. The vaccinee samples were drawn from two UK trials, COV001 and COV002, one of which was a single-blind randomized controlled phase 2/3 trial testing AZD1222 (ChAdOx1 nCoV-19) in healthy adults. Trial participant PBMC samples were collected at day 0 and day 28 after the second dose for TCRbeta chain sequencing. The sample belongs to a study of T cell responses to AZD1222 COVID-19 vaccine (TCRdb year 2021). Background for the entire study: AZD1222 recipients whose second dose came at about 4 weeks and those whose second dose came at about 12 weeks were combined into one group, since spike-specific TCR depth and breadth did not differ between the two schedules. A total of 230 or so trial participants underwent TCR sequencing, of whom 207 received two doses of AZD1222 and some 26 received two doses of the MenACWY control vaccine. Trial participants were enrolled into age subgroups of 18-55, 56-69 and 70-plus years, which contained 148, 28 and 57 TCR-sequenced participants, respectively. The investigation overall reported the following: Reportedly, almost half of the unique spike-specific TCRs recognized epitopes lying outside the regions that are mutated in the B.1.351 and B.1.1.7 variants. Conclusions about previously exposed vaccinees are limited because only five to seven AZD1222 recipients were SARS-CoV-2 seropositive at baseline. Because no day 14 peak-response samples were available, the repertoires could be characterized only after the peak T cell response. After two AZD1222 doses, spike-specific TCR breadth and depth were significantly higher than at day 0 and than in MenACWY recipients. The whole spike protein was spanned by vaccine-associated CD4 TCRs, and dominant responses were seen in regions 160-218 and 743-854. In the small 56-69-year group, the increase in depth fell short of significance, most likely because of low power. Most participants were white British and females outnumbered males, and the authors suggested that clonal diversity may have been underestimated.

The CDR3 regions of human TCRbeta chains were subjected to immunosequencing. As for the authors' bioinformatics: TCRs in the repertoires were matched against a reference library of SARS-CoV-2-specific TCRs that had been generated with the MIRA antigen-specificity platform. Breadth was defined as the fraction of unique TCRs that were SARS-CoV-2-associated. Depth was defined as the fraction of total T cells that were SARS-CoV-2-associated. Each spike-specific TCR was assigned to its reactive spike region and to a CD4 or CD8 class using the MIRA data. Log10-transformed breadth and depth values were compared by one-way ANOVA with Sidak's multiple comparisons tests. This immuneACCESS table, as held by TCRdb, lists in-frame sequences with V and J called but not all clones. Of the missing ones, under half trace to an unresolved V gene in checked studies; the others have no known cause. V, J and clone size are those of that table, while D and trimming were read from the DNA. This sample has about 85,000 clones in its table, and approximately 86% of those were observed once. The ten largest clones capture less than 6% of the sample.

Via the germline V gene (reference sequence), CDR1 is MNHEY and CDR2 SMNVEV. The CDR3 numbers 14 residues from cysteine through phenylalanine. The DNA shown is the 42-base CDR3, in frame from base 1. The trim is 5 bases for V and 0 bases for J, with a gap of 10 bases between the germline ends. The chain employs TRBV27 and TRBJ1-1; the D gene cannot be resolved reliably. The TCR sequence derives from an adult in good health. The sample was peripheral blood, taken on day 0 of AZD1222 vaccination. The nucleotide sequence reads TGTGCCAGCAGTCCCAGTTTTCTGAACACTGAAGCTTTCTTT. Its product reads: CASSPSFLNTEAFF.